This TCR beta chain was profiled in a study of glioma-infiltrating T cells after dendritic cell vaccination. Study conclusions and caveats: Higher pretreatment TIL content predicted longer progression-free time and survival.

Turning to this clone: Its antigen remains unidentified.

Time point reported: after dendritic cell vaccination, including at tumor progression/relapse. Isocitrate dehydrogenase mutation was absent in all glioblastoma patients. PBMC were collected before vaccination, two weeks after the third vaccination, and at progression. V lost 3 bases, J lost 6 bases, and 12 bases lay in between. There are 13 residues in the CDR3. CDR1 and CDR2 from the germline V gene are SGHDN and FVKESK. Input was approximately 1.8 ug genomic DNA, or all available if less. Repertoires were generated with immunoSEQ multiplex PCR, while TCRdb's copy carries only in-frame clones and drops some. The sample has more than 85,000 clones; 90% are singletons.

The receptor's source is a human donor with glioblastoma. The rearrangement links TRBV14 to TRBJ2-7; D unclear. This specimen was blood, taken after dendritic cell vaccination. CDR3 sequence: CASSHLRNGEQYF. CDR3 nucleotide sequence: TGTGCCAGCAGCCATCTCCGAAACGGCGAGCAGTACTTC.